This passage covers 2 T cell receptor beta chains from one sample sequenced in a study of blood T cell repertoires in COVID-19. Assay: immunoSEQ multiplex PCR; the TCRdb copy retains only in-frame clones and omits some. In the table there are 200,000 to 300,000 clones, about 83% of which are singletons. Sequencing used peripheral blood. Receptors were obtained from a human donor in a cohort sampled during active COVID-19.

This clone was picked up a small number of times. The chain is built from TRBV5-1 and TRBJ2-2; unclear D gene. Germline V gives CDR1 SGHRS, CDR2 YFSETQ. Trimming pared 1 base from V and 0 bases from J, leaving 7 bases between. This CDR3 has 15 amino acids. The CDR3 sequence is CASSLTSSNTGELFF. As DNA, the CDR3 is TGCGCCAGCAGCTTGACTTCCTCGAACACCGGGGAGCTGTTTTTT.

J is TRBJ2-3 and V is TRBV9; 10 bases match TRBD2. With V trimmed by 0 bases and J by 1 base, 2 bases remained unmatched. The CDR3 sequence is 16 residues long. CDR1 and CDR2 (germline): SGDLS, YYNGEE. DNA for the CDR3: TGTGCCAGCAGCGTAGGCCTAGCGGGGGGCACAGATACGCAGTATTTT. It is translated as CASSVGLAGGTDTQYF.